A selection of T cell receptor beta chains follows, all from one sample in a study of blood T cell repertoires in COVID-19. Repertoires were generated with immunoSEQ multiplex PCR, while TCRdb's copy carries only in-frame clones and drops some. This table has 250,000 to 300,000 clones, around 89% appearing once. Sequencing was done on a sample of peripheral blood. The receptors derive from a woman aged 55-75 years with COVID-19, enrolled during active disease. CDR3s leave out the opening cysteine and the closing phenylalanine or tryptophan.

v_gene	j_gene	CDR3aa
TRBV7-9	TRBJ2-1	ASSLDFFEQF
TRBV4-1	TRBJ1-1	ASSQDARQAGAF
TRBV19	TRBJ1-4	ASSYGMANEKLF
TRBV6-2/TRBV6-3	TRBJ1-5	ASSYSTWTGAIGGQPQH
TRBV18	TRBJ1-2	ASSPPTANYGYT
TRBV25-1	TRBJ1-4	ASSTTGGVEKLF
TRBV7-9	TRBJ1-1	ASSLTQGGALAF
TRBV5-4	TRBJ1-2	ASSRTEPNYGYT
TRBV19	TRBJ1-1	ASSIGPGNTEAF
TRBV5-5	TRBJ1-6	ASSANRYSPLH
TRBV18	TRBJ2-1	ASSPPLETSGGPSSYNEQF
TRBV2	TRBJ1-1	ASRLGPGAEAF
TRBV5-5	TRBJ2-7	ASTPDGGADYEQY
TRBV19	TRBJ2-3	ASADRPYTDTQY
TRBV6-4	TRBJ1-5	ASKAEGASDQPQH
TRBV7-3	TRBJ1-1	ASSSGTGGTEAF
TRBV9	TRBJ1-2	AGSRETGGSSGYT